This passage covers 8 T cell receptor beta chains from one sample sequenced in a study of blood T cell repertoires in COVID-19. Here immunoSEQ multiplex PCR was the method, and the copy in TCRdb shows in-frame clones only, minus some. The data show almost 100,000 clones, about 89% seen once. What was sequenced was peripheral blood. The receptors derive from a man aged 45-65 years with acute or convalescent COVID-19.

This chain joins TRBV19 and TRBJ1-5, with unresolved D. V gave up 6 bases and J gave up 0 bases, with 9 bases separating them. The CDR3 is 14 amino acids. Germline values: CDR1 LNHDA, CDR2 SQIVND (reference sequence). DNA of the CDR3: TGTGCCAGTAGCGGGTCTTATAGCAATCAGCCCCAGCATTTT. As protein: CASSGSYSNQPQHF.

About this clone itself: This may be a read error, as it is one base from a much larger clone. The chain links TRBV14 to TRBJ2-1; 14 bases align to TRBD2. This CDR3 region has 15 residues. With V trimmed by 6 bases and J by 8 bases, 6 bases remained unmatched. CDR1 and CDR2 (germline): SGHDN, FVKESK. DNA of the CDR3: TGTGCCAGCAGTTCCGGGACTAGCGGGAGTGATGAGCAGTTCTTC. Protein product: CASSSGTSGSDEQFF.

The chain couples TRBV11-3 to TRBJ2-1; D not certain. The germline gives CDR1 SGHNT, CDR2 YENEEA. CDR3 length equals 13 residues. The V end was cut by 3 bases, the J end by 0 bases, with 3 bases between. This CDR3 reads CASSFSSYNEQFF. As DNA, the CDR3 is TGTGCCAGCAGCTTTAGCTCCTACAATGAGCAGTTCTTC.

This clone was seen ten or more times. The chain carries TRBV27 and TRBJ1-2, with D maybe TRBD1 (5 bases). V was shortened by 5 bases and J by 8 bases, with 21 bases between the two germline ends. Germline V gene data show CDR1 as MNHEY and CDR2 as SMNVEV (reference sequence). This CDR3 has 15 residues. The CDR3 protein is CASSIKRGGGQGYTF. Here the CDR3 DNA reads TGTGCCAGCAGTATCAAAAGGGGCGGTGGGCAAGGCTACACCTTC.

This chain joins TRBV6-1 and TRBJ1-2, with a tentative D call TRBD1 (6 bases). Per germline, CDR1 MNHNS and CDR2 SASEGT. This CDR3 has 15 amino acids. V was trimmed by 5 bases and J by 5 bases, leaving 18 bases between them. CDR3 nucleotides: TGTGCCAGCAGTCGTCGGGACACCTCCCCGTATGGCTACACCTTC. Translation gives CASSRRDTSPYGYTF.

The V call is TRBV11-3, the J call TRBJ2-7; perhaps TRBD2 as D (5 bases). V lost 5 bases to trimming and J lost 6 bases, with 17 bases between them. The CDR3 is made up of 14 amino acids. Germline values: CDR1 SGHNT, CDR2 YENEEA. The CDR3 here is CASSTTRGSFEQYF. DNA of the CDR3: TGTGCCAGCAGCACCACCAGAGGGAGTTTCGAGCAGTACTTC.

This chain connects TRBV30 to TRBJ1-2; D is perhaps TRBD1 (5 bases). V shed 3 bases and J shed 8 bases, with 13 bases lying between them. The CDR3 has 12 residues. In germline, CDR1 is GTSNPN, CDR2 SVGIG (reference sequence). CDR3 protein: CAWRRDERGYTF. The CDR3 DNA reads TGTGCCTGGAGGCGGGACGAGCGCGGCTACACCTTC.

CDR3 amino acids: CASSSKSGTANTGELFF. In DNA form, the CDR3 reads TGCGCCAGCAGCTCCAAATCCGGGACAGCGAACACCGGGGAGCTGTTTTTT. The J gene is TRBJ2-2, the V gene TRBV5-1, with 7 bases that match TRBD1. The V segment lost 3 bases and the J segment 0 bases; nucleotides outside the gene matches: 8. This CDR3 is 17 amino acids long. Germline lookup yields CDR1 SGHRS and CDR2 YFSETQ.